The next 13 T cell receptor beta chains were all read from a single sample in a study of T cells in Graves' hyperthyroidism and ophthalmopathy. RNA transcripts were the template for amplifying TCR beta CDR3 regions. The HTBI primer set drove a first-round RT-PCR of the TCR CDR3. TCRdb fed the multiplex PCR reads into MiXCR, producing one record per CDR3 protein. The sample holds about 320,000 distinct CDR3 sequences; 15% to 20% are singletons and the top ten take around 33%. The sequenced sample was blood. These receptors originate from a man aged 30 to 45 with Graves' hyperthyroidism.

A few counts support this clonotype. The chain has TRBV7-8 and TRBJ2-1; D is possibly TRBD2 (6 bases). Germline V gives CDR1 SGHVS, CDR2 FQNEAQ. This CDR3 spans 14 amino acids. Trimming took off 4 bases at V and 12 bases at J, with 19 bases between the two ends. The CDR3 is CASSSRLDKAGQFF. CDR3 bases: TGTGCCAGCAGCTCCCGACTAGACAAAGCTGGGCAGTTCTTC.

At least ten counts were recorded for this clonotype. In DNA form, the CDR3 reads TGTGCCGCCTGTCGGGACAGGAACACTGAAGCTTTCTTT. Its translation: CAACRDRNTEAFF. The chain has TRBV2 and TRBJ1-1; 7 bases align to TRBD1. The CDR3 extends over 13 amino acids. V trimming: 11 bases; J trimming: 1 base; junction bases outside the gene matches: 7. CDR1 SNHLY and CDR2 FYNNEI come from the germline V gene.

DNA of the CDR3: TGCAGTGCTAGAGACCCGCAGACACAAAGCAATCAGCCCCAGCATTTT. Translation: CSARDPQTQSNQPQHF. V and J are TRBV20-1 and TRBJ1-5; D is undetermined. CDR1 and CDR2 from the germline V gene are DFQATT and SNEGSKA (reference sequence). There are 16 residues in the CDR3. The ends were cut back, 0 bases at V and 1 base at J, with 13 bases in the middle.

This clonotype was counted only a few times. This chain joins TRBV20-1 and TRBJ1-2, with D unresolved. The germline V and J ends were trimmed by 1 base and 4 bases, with 16 bases remaining between them. There are 15 residues in the CDR3. Looked up from germline, CDR1 is DFQATT and CDR2 is SNEGSKA (reference sequence). DNA of the CDR3: TGCAGTGCTAGAGTCCCGATAGGAGGCACCTATGGCTACACCTTC. Its translation is CSARVPIGGTYGYTF.

This clonotype showed up many times. The chain joins TRBV29-1 to TRBJ1-1, with a possible D match to TRBD1 (6 bases). The CDR3 length is 15 residues. CDR1 SQVTM and CDR2 ANQGSEA come from the germline V gene. V was trimmed by 7 bases and J by 0 bases, leaving 18 bases between them. The CDR3 DNA reads as TGCAGCGGTTCACAGGGCTGGGGAATGAACACTGAAGCTTTCTTT. Its translation is CSGSQGWGMNTEAFF.

This clonotype was detected only a few times. The V and J genes are TRBV9 and TRBJ1-3; D is perhaps TRBD1 (5 bases). Trimming removed 2 bases at V and 8 bases at J, with 14 bases between. The CDR3 consists of 14 residues. CDR1 and CDR2 (germline): SGDLS, YYNGEE. This CDR3 reads CASSVAGRGYTIYF. CDR3 in DNA: TGTGCCAGCAGCGTCGCGGGACGGGGCTACACCATATATTTT.

In this sample, this clonotype turned up many times. The V and J genes are TRBV18 and TRBJ2-1; tentative D call: TRBD2 (5 bases). The germline V gene encodes CDR1 KGHSH and CDR2 LQKENI. Trimming stripped 2 bases from V and 3 bases from J, with 8 bases between. CDR3 length equals 14 residues. CDR3: CASSPFTSYNEQFF. As DNA, the CDR3 is TGTGCCAGCTCACCATTCACTAGCTACAATGAGCAGTTCTTC.

This clonotype came up many times. The chain links TRBV2 to TRBJ2-1, with 8 positions matching TRBD2. This CDR3 has 15 amino acids. Germline V gene lookup returns CDR1 SNHLY and CDR2 FYNNEI. V shed 2 bases, J shed 6 bases, and the junction held 6 bases outside the gene matches. CDR3 loop: CASSEMSGSSNEQFF. The DNA of the CDR3 is TGTGCCAGCAGTGAAATGAGCGGGAGCTCCAATGAGCAGTTCTTC.

This clonotype has at least ten counts. The chain links TRBV12-3 or TRBV12-4 to TRBJ2-2; the match to TRBD2 covers 12 bases. The CDR3 sequence is 15 residues long. V lost 5 bases to trimming and J lost 7 bases; unmatched junction nucleotides: 5. CDR3 sequence reads: CASSPELAGGGELFF. CDR3 DNA sequence: TGTGCCAGCAGTCCTGAACTAGCGGGAGGCGGGGAGCTGTTTTTT.

This clonotype turned up a few times. The chain couples TRBV7-2 to TRBJ2-7; 7 positions match TRBD2. In germline, CDR1 is SGHTA, CDR2 FQGNSA. The V segment lost 4 bases and the J segment 1 base; nucleotides outside the gene matches: 4. The CDR3 consists of 14 residues. CDR3: CASSWDYSSYEQYF. The CDR3, as DNA: TGTGCCAGCAGCTGGGACTACAGTTCCTACGAGCAGTACTTC.

This chain connects TRBV20-1 to TRBJ2-2; D may be TRBD1 (7 bases). CDR1 DFQATT and CDR2 SNEGSKA come from the germline V gene (reference sequence). The CDR3 is 16 residues long. The V end lost 0 bases, the J end lost 6 bases, and 17 bases lay between the germline ends. CDR3 loop: CSARDNRQGGSGELFF. CDR3 in DNA: TGCAGTGCTAGAGATAATAGACAGGGAGGATCCGGGGAGCTGTTTTTT.

This clonotype was detected ten times or more. The V and J genes are TRBV7-9 and TRBJ2-1; no definite D call. Germline loops: CDR1 SEHNR, CDR2 FQNEAQ (reference sequence). Trimming removed 1 base from V and 0 bases from J, with 10 bases in between. The CDR3 contains 16 residues. The CDR3 DNA follows: TGTGCCAGCAGCTTAGGGGCGGTAAGCTCCTACAATGAGCAGTTCTTC. Residues: CASSLGAVSSYNEQFF. Based on the CDR3 plus reference TRBV7-9 and TRBJ2-1, the full variable domain is DTGVSQNPRHKITKRGQNVTFRCDPISEHNRLYWYRQTLGQGPEFLTYFQNEAQLEKSRLLSDRFSAERPKGSFSTLEIQRTEQGDSAMYLCASSLGAVSSYNEQFFGPGTRLTVL.

This clonotype was recorded many times. The chain combines TRBV3-1 with TRBJ2-1; D is perhaps TRBD1 or TRBD2 (6 bases each). The CDR3 has 20 residues. CDR1 LGHDT and CDR2 YNNKEL come from the germline V gene (reference sequence). With 6 bases removed from V and 0 bases from J, the gap between germline ends came to 27 bases. CDR3 sequence reads: CASSHTGGGGSLASYNEQFF. The CDR3 bases are TGTGCCAGCAGTCACACCGGGGGCGGCGGGTCCTTAGCCTCCTACAATGAGCAGTTCTTC.